Listed below are T cell receptor beta chains from one sample, sequenced in a study of shared clonotypes between healthy human individuals. Using immunoSEQ multiplex PCR, the repertoire was profiled, and TCRdb retains in-frame clones only, with some absent. The sample holds around 640,000 clones; 96% are singletons and the top ten take about 0.12%. The material sequenced was naive CD8+ T cells sorted from blood. The source is a woman aged 30 to 39 in good health. The CDR3 runs from the conserved cysteine through the conserved F or W. D genes are given only for firm matches. Clone size, where shown, is once, few, many, or a class for clones that have expanded.

TRBJ2-7 | - | TRBV30 | TRBD2 | TGTGCCTGGAGCGCCACACTGGGACTAGCGGGAGCCTACGAGCAGTACTTC | CAWSATLGLAGAYEQYF
TRBJ2-1 | - | TRBV28 | TRBD2 | TGTGCCAGCAGTTTATATAGCGGGGACTACAATGAGCAGTTCTTC | CASSLYSGDYNEQFF
TRBJ2-7 | - | TRBV11-2 | TRBD2 | TGTGCCAGCAGCTTAGATACGGCTAGCGGGAGTCTTATGGGTAGTTACGAGCAGTACTTC | CASSLDTASGSLMGSYEQYF
TRBJ1-1 | - | TRBV9 | TRBD1 | TGTGCCAGCAGCGTAAACCAGGGGGCGGGGGTGAACACTGAAGCTTTCTTT | CASSVNQGAGVNTEAFF
TRBJ1-1 | - | TRBV27 | - | TGTGCCAGCAGCGCTAGAGGCACTGAAGCTTTCTTT | CASSARGTEAFF
TRBJ1-1 | few | TRBV10-2 | - | TGCGCCAGCAGTGGGCCTGAAGCTTTCTTT | CASSGPEAFF
TRBJ1-1 | - | TRBV10-1 | TRBD1 | TGCGCCAGCAGGAGGGGGCCTAGGACTGAAGCTTTCTTT | CASRRGPRTEAFF
TRBJ2-7 | - | TRBV19 | - | TGTGCCAGTAGTCCCGACCACTACGAGCAGTACTTC | CASSPDHYEQYF
TRBJ2-1 | - | TRBV7-9 | TRBD2 | TGTGCCAGCAGCTTAACCGGGACTAGCGTGCACAATGAGCAGTTCTTC | CASSLTGTSVHNEQFF
TRBJ2-7 | - | TRBV9 | - | TGTGCCAGCAGCCCTACTTCCTCCTACGAGCAGTACTTC | CASSPTSSYEQYF
TRBJ1-1 | once | TRBV29-1 | TRBD1 | TGCAGCGTTGAAGCGCGACAGGGGCCCTTGAACACTGAAGCTTTCTTT | CSVEARQGPLNTEAFF
TRBJ2-7 | - | TRBV7-9 | TRBD2 | TGTGCCAGCAGCCGACGGACTAGCGGGGACTACGAGCAGTACTTC | CASSRRTSGDYEQYF
TRBJ2-2 | - | TRBV7-9 | - | TGTGCCAGCAGCTTAGCCCACCTGGAGACCGGGGAGCTGTTTTTT | CASSLAHLETGELFF
TRBJ1-1 | - | TRBV19 | - | TGTGCCAGTACAGTGAACACTGAAGCTTTCTTT | CASTVNTEAFF
TRBJ2-3 | - | TRBV19 | - | TGTGCCAGTAGTACGGGAGAAACAGATACGCAGTATTTT | CASSTGETDTQYF
TRBJ1-1 | - | TRBV5-1 | - | TGCGCCAGCAGCTTGGGTTCGACAGGCCTCATGAACACTGAAGCTTTCTTT | CASSLGSTGLMNTEAFF
TRBJ1-4 | - | TRBV27 | - | TGTGCCAGCGCCCACTCTTGGGGTCCTAATGAAAAACTGTTTTTT | CASAHSWGPNEKLFF
TRBJ1-2 | few | TRBV7-9 | - | TGTGCCAGCAGCGACCAAGACACGTGGGGGGATGGCTACACCTTC | CASSDQDTWGDGYTF
TRBJ2-2 | - | TRBV27 | TRBD1 | TGTGCCAGCAGACAGGGGGCAGTGAACACCGGGGAGCTGTTTTTT | CASRQGAVNTGELFF
TRBJ1-1 | - | TRBV19 | - | TGTGCCAGTAGTTACCCCGGAATGAACACTGAAGCTTTCTTT | CASSYPGMNTEAFF
TRBJ1-2 | - | TRBV6-6 | - | TGTGCCGCAGGGACCGCCTCTAGTTTTAGCTACACCTTC | CAAGTASSFSYTF
TRBJ2-3 | - | TRBV11-3 | - | TGTGCCAGCAGCTTCGACGCAGATACGCAGTATTTT | CASSFDADTQYF
TRBJ2-7 | - | TRBV28 | - | TGTGCCAGCAGTGGAAGGGGAATTTTGGGCTACGAGCAGTACTTC | CASSGRGILGYEQYF
TRBJ1-1 | - | TRBV15 | TRBD1 | TGTGCCACCAGCAACCCCTTTTTCGACAGGGCGGGTGATGAAGCTTTCTTT | CATSNPFFDRAGDEAFF
TRBJ2-2 | - | TRBV7-9 | - | TGTGCCAGCAGCCCCATTATGGGACAGAACACCGGGGAGCTGTTTTTT | CASSPIMGQNTGELFF
TRBJ2-1 | - | TRBV5-4 | - | TGTGCCAGCAGCTTTATGAATGCGCAGTTCTTC | CASSFMNAQFF
TRBJ1-2 | - | TRBV5-6 | TRBD1 | TGTGCCAGCAGCTTAACTCCCGGGACAGAGAACTATGGCTACACCTTC | CASSLTPGTENYGYTF